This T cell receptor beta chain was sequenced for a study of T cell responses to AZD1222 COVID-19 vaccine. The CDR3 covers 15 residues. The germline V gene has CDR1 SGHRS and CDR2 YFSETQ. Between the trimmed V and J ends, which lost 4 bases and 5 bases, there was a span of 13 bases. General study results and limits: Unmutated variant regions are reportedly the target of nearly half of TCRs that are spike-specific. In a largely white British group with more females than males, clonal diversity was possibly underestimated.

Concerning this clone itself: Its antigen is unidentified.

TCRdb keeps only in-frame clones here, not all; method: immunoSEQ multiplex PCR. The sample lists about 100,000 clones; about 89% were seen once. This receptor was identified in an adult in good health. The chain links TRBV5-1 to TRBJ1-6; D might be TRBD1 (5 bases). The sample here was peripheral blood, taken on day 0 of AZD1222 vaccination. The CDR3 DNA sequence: TGCGCCAGCAGCGGGGCAGGGTTGGATAATTCACCCCTCCACTTT. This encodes CASSGAGLDNSPLHF.